One and the same sample provided the 17 T cell receptor beta chains below, sequenced in a study of CD8 T cells in ankylosing spondylitis. One entry per CDR3 protein results from TCRdb running MiXCR on the 5' RACE reads. The sample has about 320,000 distinct CDR3 sequences; under 14% are singletons. Sequencing was carried out using blood, either unsorted or a sorted T cell fraction (not recorded which). These receptor sequences come from a female donor with ankylosing spondylitis or in good health (not recorded which).

This clonotype was seen a few times. The chain joins TRBV12-3 or TRBV12-4 to TRBJ2-3; no clear D gene. The CDR3 is 13 residues long. The V end was cut by 4 bases, the J end by 4 bases, with 9 bases between. CDR3 residues: CASSSRPSDTQYF. CDR3 DNA: TGTGCCAGCAGTTCGCGACCATCAGATACGCAGTATTTT.

The chain has TRBV5-1 and TRBJ2-1, with 10 bases matching TRBD2. V was clipped by 3 bases and J by 3 bases; unmatched bases: 3. From germline, CDR1 is SGHRS and CDR2 YFSETQ. The CDR3 runs to 15 residues. CDR3 DNA sequence: TGCGCCAGCAGCTCGAGCGGGGGGGGCTACAATGAGCAGTTCTTC. This sequence encodes CASSSSGGGYNEQFF.

V gene TRBV3-1 combines with J gene TRBJ2-5; 13 bases align to TRBD2. The trim removed 1 base at V and 2 bases at J, leaving 4 bases unmatched. CDR3 length equals 17 residues. Germline values: CDR1 LGHDT, CDR2 YNNKEL (reference sequence). This chain's CDR3 is CASSQGLAGGPQETQYF. CDR3 DNA sequence: TGTGCCAGCAGCCAAGGACTAGCGGGGGGTCCACAAGAGACCCAGTACTTC.

Many counts were recorded for this clonotype. The chain couples TRBV12-3 or TRBV12-4 to TRBJ2-1; TRBD2 is a possible D gene (6 bases). This CDR3 contains 16 residues. Trimming pared 5 bases from V and 1 base from J, leaving 15 bases between. As DNA, the CDR3 is TGTGCCAGCAGTCCTTTTGGGCGGGGATCCTACAATGAGCAGTTCTTC. As protein: CASSPFGRGSYNEQFF.

V and J are TRBV5-5 and TRBJ1-2; 7 nucleotides match TRBD1. With V trimmed by 7 bases and J by 8 bases, 5 bases remained unmatched. This CDR3 comprises 11 residues. The germline V gene encodes CDR1 SGHKS and CDR2 YYEKEE (reference sequence). This CDR3 reads CASDQGDGYTF. The CDR3 DNA is TGTGCCAGCGATCAGGGGGACGGCTACACCTTC.

The chain combines TRBV7-3 with TRBJ1-1, with D possibly matching TRBD1 (6 bases). CDR3 length: 16 residues. Trimming cost V 0 bases and J 0 bases, with 11 bases left between them. Germline V gene data show CDR1 as SGHTA and CDR2 as FQGTGA. The chain's CDR3 is CASSLTRGGMNTEAFF. The CDR3 DNA sequence: TGTGCCAGCAGCTTAACGAGAGGGGGTATGAACACTGAAGCTTTCTTT.

This chain links TRBV5-1 with TRBJ2-3; TRBD1 matches 10 bases. J gave up 2 bases and V 4 bases, and 7 bases lay outside the gene matches. Germline CDR1 and CDR2: SGHRS and YFSETQ. This CDR3 contains 16 residues. In DNA form, the CDR3 reads TGCGCCAGCAGCGCGGGGACAGGGGCGAACACAGATACGCAGTATTTT. Protein product: CASSAGTGANTDTQYF.

The chain employs TRBV12-3 or TRBV12-4 and TRBJ1-5, with D perhaps matching TRBD1 (5 bases). This CDR3 has 17 residues. Trimming took off 6 bases at V and 0 bases at J, with 18 bases between the two ends. CDR3: CASRYAGGGFSNQPQHF. CDR3 sequence (DNA): TGTGCCAGCAGATATGCGGGGGGGGGGTTTAGCAATCAGCCCCAGCATTTT.

The chain employs TRBV5-5 and TRBJ2-7; 10 nucleotides align to TRBD1. In germline, CDR1 is SGHKS, CDR2 YYEKEE (reference sequence). Trimming cost V 3 bases and J 4 bases; bases outside gene matches: 4. The CDR3 has 14 amino acids. CDR3 protein: CASSWGQGIYEQYF. The DNA for the CDR3 is TGTGCCAGCAGCTGGGGACAGGGGATTTACGAGCAGTACTTC.

The J gene is TRBJ1-1, the V gene TRBV7-2, with 7 bases matching TRBD1. V gave up 5 bases and J gave up 5 bases; unmatched junction bases: 8. Germline loops: CDR1 SGHTA, CDR2 FQGNSA. This CDR3 has 14 residues. DNA of the CDR3: TGTGCCAGCAGCCCCAGACAGGGAAAGACTGAAGCTTTCTTT. This gives the protein CASSPRQGKTEAFF.

There are many counts of this clonotype. J is TRBJ1-1 and V is TRBV4-1, with 7 bases that match TRBD1. The CDR3 is 16 amino acids. V was pared by 2 bases and J by 3 bases, with 9 bases of the junction left unmatched. Germline V lookup: CDR1 MGHRA, CDR2 YSYEKL. Here the CDR3 reads CASSQFRGTDYTEAFF. Here the CDR3 DNA reads TGCGCCAGCAGCCAATTCCGAGGGACAGATTACACTGAAGCTTTCTTT.

This clonotype was seen ten or more times. This chain joins TRBV5-6 and TRBJ2-2; unclear D gene. The CDR3 length is 14 residues. V was shortened by 2 bases and J by 5 bases, with 10 bases between the two germline ends. Germline-derived CDR1 and CDR2 are SGHDT and YYEEEE. CDR3: CASSFLDGTGELFF. As DNA, the CDR3 is TGTGCCAGCAGCTTCCTGGACGGTACCGGGGAGCTGTTTTTT.

This clonotype was found many times. The DNA for the CDR3 is TGCAGTGCTCCCGGGACAGCCTTACCCCAAGGGCAGTTCTTC. Translated, it gives CSAPGTALPQGQFF. This chain connects TRBV20-1 to TRBJ2-1; 7 bases align to TRBD1. The CDR3 spans 14 residues. Germline values: CDR1 DFQATT, CDR2 SNEGSKA (reference sequence). V dropped 5 bases and J dropped 12; count of bases not matched to a gene: 16.

The V and J genes are TRBV7-9 and TRBJ2-3, with TRBD2 as a possible D gene (5 bases). V was cut by 4 bases and J by 3 bases, with 14 bases left in between. The germline CDR1 and CDR2 sequences are SEHNR and FQNEAQ (reference sequence). This CDR3 has 15 residues. The CDR3 protein is CASSSTGKETDTQYF. The CDR3 DNA is TGTGCCAGCAGCTCAACCGGGAAAGAAACAGATACGCAGTATTTT. Looking up the rest from reference TRBV7-9 and TRBJ2-3 gives the full variable domain: DTGVSQNPRHKITKRGQNVTFRCDPISEHNRLYWYRQTLGQGPEFLTYFQNEAQLEKSRLLSDRFSAERPKGSFSTLEIQRTEQGDSAMYLCASSSTGKETDTQYFGPGTRLTVL.

This clonotype occurred many times. CDR3 coding DNA: TGCGCCAGCAGCGCCGCAGGGGGAGGTCAGCCCCAGCATTTT. It yields the protein CASSAAGGGQPQHF. The chain joins TRBV5-1 to TRBJ1-5; 7 bases agree with TRBD1. V lost 4 bases, J lost 6 bases, and 7 bases stayed unmatched. Germline CDR1 SGHRS, CDR2 YFSETQ. The CDR3 totals 14 residues.

CDR3: CAICFKSRGIFGSNQPQHF. As DNA, the CDR3 is TGTGCCATCTGTTTCAAGAGTAGGGGAATATTCGGGAGCAATCAGCCCCAGCATTTT. The chain links TRBV10-3 to TRBJ1-5, with a weak D call TRBD1 (5 bases). The V gene's germline CDR1 is ENHRY and CDR2 SYGVKD. V lost 8 bases and J 1 base, leaving 27 bases between the germline ends. This CDR3 is built from 19 residues.

The table lists this clonotype with many counts. This chain joins TRBV28 and TRBJ1-2, with D possibly being TRBD1 (5 bases). Germline values: CDR1 MDHEN, CDR2 SYDVKM. The CDR3 covers 13 residues. V lost 7 bases, J lost 5 bases, and 14 bases lay in between. CDR3 sequence reads: CASTPPGLYGYTF. Here the CDR3 DNA reads TGTGCCAGCACCCCACCAGGGCTTTATGGCTACACCTTC.